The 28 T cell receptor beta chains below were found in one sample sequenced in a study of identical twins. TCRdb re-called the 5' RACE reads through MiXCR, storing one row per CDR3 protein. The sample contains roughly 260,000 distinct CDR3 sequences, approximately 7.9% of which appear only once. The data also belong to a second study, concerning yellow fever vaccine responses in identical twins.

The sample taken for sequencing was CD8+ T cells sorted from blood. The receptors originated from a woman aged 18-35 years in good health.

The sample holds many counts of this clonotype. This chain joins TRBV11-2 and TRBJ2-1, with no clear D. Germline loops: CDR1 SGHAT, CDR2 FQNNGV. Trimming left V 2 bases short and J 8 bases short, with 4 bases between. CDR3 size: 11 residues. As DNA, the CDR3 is TGTGCCAGCAGCTTAATTGATGAGCAGTTCTTC. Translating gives CASSLIDEQFF.

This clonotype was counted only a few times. The CDR3 DNA reads as TGTGCCAGCAGCCCACTGACAGGGGGGGACGAGCAGTACGTC. The encoded protein is CASSPLTGGDEQYV. This rearrangement joins TRBV5-6 to TRBJ2-7, with 9 nucleotides matching TRBD1. Germline V gives CDR1 SGHDT, CDR2 YYEEEE. J was trimmed by 5 bases and V by 4 bases; bases with no gene match: 7. This CDR3 has 14 residues.

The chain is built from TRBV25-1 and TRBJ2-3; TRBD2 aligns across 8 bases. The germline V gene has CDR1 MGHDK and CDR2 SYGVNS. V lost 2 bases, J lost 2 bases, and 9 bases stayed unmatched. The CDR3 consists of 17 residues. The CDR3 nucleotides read TGTGCCAGCAGTGAAGGGTGGAGCGGGGGCCTCACAGATACGCAGTATTTT. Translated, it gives CASSEGWSGGLTDTQYF.

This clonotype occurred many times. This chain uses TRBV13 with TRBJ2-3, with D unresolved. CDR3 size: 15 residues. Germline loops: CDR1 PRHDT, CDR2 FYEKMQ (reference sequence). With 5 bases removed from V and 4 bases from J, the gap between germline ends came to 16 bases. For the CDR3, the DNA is TGTGCCAGCAGCCAAACGGGCCGGATGTCAGATACGCAGTATTTT. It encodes CASSQTGRMSDTQYF.

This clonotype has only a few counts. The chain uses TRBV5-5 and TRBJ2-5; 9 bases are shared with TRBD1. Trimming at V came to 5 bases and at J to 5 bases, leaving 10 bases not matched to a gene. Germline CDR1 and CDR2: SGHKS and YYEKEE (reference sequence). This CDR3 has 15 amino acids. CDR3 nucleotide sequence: TGTGCCAGCAGTCCACAGGGGGCGCGAATGGAGACCCAGTACTTC. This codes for CASSPQGARMETQYF.

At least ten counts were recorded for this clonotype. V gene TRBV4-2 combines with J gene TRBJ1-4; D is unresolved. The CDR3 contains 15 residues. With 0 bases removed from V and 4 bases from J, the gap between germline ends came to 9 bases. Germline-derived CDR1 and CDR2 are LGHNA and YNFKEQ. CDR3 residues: CASSQESALNEKLFF. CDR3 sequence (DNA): TGTGCCAGCAGCCAAGAATCGGCGCTTAATGAAAAACTGTTTTTT.

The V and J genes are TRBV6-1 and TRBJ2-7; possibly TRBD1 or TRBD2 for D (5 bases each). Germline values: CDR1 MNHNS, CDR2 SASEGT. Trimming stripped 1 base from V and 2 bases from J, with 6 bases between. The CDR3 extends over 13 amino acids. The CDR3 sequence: CASSEGGTYEQYV. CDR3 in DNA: TGTGCCAGCAGTGAAGGGGGGACCTACGAGCAGTACGTC.

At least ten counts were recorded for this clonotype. The CDR3 loop reads CASSYSAGGEAFF. As DNA, the CDR3 is TGTGCCAGCAGTTATTCCGCAGGGGGCGAAGCTTTCTTT. The J gene is TRBJ1-1, the V gene TRBV12-3 or TRBV12-4; 8 bases are a match to TRBD1. The CDR3 has 13 amino acids. J was trimmed by 8 bases and V by 4 bases; bases with no gene match: 6.

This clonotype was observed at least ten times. For the CDR3, the DNA is TGTGCCAGCAGTGACCCCGACAGAGCTGGTGAGCAGTTCTTC. Translating gives CASSDPDRAGEQFF. V is TRBV25-1 and J is TRBJ2-1; D is possibly TRBD1 (5 bases). Between the trimmed V and J ends, which lost 3 bases and 9 bases, there was a span of 15 bases. Per the germline V gene, CDR1 is MGHDK and CDR2 is SYGVNS. The CDR3 is 14 residues long. Full variable domain (remainder filled in from reference TRBV25-1 and TRBJ2-1): EADIYQTPRYLVIGTGKKITLECSQTMGHDKMYWYQQDPGMELHLIHYSYGVNSTEKGDLSSESTVSRIRTEHFPLTLESARPSHTSQYLCASSDPDRAGEQFFGPGTRLTVL.

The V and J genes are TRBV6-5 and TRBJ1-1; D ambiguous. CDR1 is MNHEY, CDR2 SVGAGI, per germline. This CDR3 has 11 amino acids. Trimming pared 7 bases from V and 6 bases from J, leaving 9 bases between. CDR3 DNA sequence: TGTGCCAGCAACGGAAGGTCTGAAGCTTTCTTT. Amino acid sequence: CASNGRSEAFF.

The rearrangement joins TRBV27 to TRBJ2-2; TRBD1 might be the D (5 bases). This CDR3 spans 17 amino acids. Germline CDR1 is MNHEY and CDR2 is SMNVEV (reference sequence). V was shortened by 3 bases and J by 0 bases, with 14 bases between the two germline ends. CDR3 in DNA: TGTGCCAGCAGTTTCTTAGGACACATAACGAACACCGGGGAGCTGTTTTTT. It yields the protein CASSFLGHITNTGELFF.

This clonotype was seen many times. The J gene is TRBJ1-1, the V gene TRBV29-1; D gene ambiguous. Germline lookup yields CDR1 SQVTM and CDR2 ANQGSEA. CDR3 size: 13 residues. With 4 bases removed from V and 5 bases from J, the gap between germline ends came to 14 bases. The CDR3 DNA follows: TGCAGCGTTGGATTGGGGTTAGGGACTGAAGCTTTCTTT. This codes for CSVGLGLGTEAFF.

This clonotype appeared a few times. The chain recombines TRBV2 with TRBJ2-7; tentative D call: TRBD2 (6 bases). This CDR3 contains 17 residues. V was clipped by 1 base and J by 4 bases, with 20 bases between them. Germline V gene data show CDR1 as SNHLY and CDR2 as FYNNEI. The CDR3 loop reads CASSEEGGLPSQYEQYF. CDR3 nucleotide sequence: TGTGCCAGCAGTGAAGAGGGAGGACTACCGTCTCAATACGAGCAGTACTTC.

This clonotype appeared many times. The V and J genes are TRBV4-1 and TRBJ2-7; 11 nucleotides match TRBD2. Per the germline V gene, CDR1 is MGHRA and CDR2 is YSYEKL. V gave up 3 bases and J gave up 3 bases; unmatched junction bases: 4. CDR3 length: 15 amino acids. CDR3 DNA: TGCGCCAGCAGCCAGGGACTAGCGGATAACTACGAGCAGTACTTC. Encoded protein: CASSQGLADNYEQYF.

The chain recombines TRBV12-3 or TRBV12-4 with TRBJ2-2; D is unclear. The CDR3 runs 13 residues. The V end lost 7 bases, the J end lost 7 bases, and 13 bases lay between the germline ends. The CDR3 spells CASTLEASGELFF. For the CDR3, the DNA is TGTGCCAGCACCCTCGAGGCTAGCGGGGAGCTGTTTTTT.

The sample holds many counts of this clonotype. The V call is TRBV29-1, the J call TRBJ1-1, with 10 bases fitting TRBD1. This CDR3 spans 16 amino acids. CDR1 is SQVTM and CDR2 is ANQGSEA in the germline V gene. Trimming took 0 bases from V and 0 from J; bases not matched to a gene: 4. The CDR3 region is CSVEDTGQGLNTEAFF. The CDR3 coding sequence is TGCAGCGTTGAAGATACGGGACAGGGGCTGAACACTGAAGCTTTCTTT.

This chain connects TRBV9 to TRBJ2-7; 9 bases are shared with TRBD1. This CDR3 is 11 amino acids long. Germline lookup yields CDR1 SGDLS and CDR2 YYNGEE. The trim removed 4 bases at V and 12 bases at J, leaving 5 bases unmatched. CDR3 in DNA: TGTGCCAGCAGCCCGGGACAGGGCATGTACTTC. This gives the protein CASSPGQGMYF.

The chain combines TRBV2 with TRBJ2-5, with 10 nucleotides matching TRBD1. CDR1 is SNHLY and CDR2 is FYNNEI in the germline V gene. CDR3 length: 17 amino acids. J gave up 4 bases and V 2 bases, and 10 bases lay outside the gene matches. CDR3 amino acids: CASSEPRTGGPGETQYF. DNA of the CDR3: TGTGCCAGCAGTGAACCCCGGACAGGGGGTCCGGGAGAGACCCAGTACTTC.

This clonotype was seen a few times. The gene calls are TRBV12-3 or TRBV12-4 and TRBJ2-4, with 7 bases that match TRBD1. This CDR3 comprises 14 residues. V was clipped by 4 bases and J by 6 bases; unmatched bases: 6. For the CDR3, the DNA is TGTGCCAGCAGTTCCCCGGGACAGCGAAACATTCAGTACTTC. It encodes CASSSPGQRNIQYF.

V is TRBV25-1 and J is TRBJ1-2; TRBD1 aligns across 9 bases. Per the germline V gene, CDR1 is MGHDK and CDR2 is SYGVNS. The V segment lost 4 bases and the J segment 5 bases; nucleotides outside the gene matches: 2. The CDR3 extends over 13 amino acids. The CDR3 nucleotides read TGTGCCAGCAGTGTTGGGACAGGGTATGGCTACACCTTC. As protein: CASSVGTGYGYTF.

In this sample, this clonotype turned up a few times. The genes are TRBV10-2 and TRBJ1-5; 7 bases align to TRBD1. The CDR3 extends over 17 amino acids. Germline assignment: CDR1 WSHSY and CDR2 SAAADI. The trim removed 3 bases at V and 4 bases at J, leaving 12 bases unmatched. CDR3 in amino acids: CASSDPTVTGTNQPQHF. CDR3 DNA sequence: TGCGCCAGCAGTGACCCAACCGTGACAGGGACTAATCAGCCCCAGCATTTT.

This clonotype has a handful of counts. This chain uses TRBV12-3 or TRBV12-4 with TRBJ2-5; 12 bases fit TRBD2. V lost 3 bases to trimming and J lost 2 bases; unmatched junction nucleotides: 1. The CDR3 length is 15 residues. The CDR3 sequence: CASSLTSGSQETQYF. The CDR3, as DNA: TGTGCCAGCAGTTTGACTAGCGGGAGTCAAGAGACCCAGTACTTC.

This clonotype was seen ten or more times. The CDR3 is CAISGVSDTQYF. The CDR3 nucleotides are TGTGCCATATCGGGAGTTTCAGATACGCAGTATTTT. J is TRBJ2-3 and V is TRBV2; D might be TRBD2 (6 bases). The ends were cut back, 10 bases at V and 4 bases at J, with 12 bases in the middle. There are 12 residues in the CDR3. Per germline, CDR1 SNHLY and CDR2 FYNNEI.

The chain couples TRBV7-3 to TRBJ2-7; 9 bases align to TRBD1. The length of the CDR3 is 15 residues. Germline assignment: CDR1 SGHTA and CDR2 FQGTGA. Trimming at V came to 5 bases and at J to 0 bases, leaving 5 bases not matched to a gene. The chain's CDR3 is CASSPTGGGSYEQYF. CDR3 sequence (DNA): TGTGCCAGCAGCCCTACAGGGGGCGGCTCCTACGAGCAGTACTTC.

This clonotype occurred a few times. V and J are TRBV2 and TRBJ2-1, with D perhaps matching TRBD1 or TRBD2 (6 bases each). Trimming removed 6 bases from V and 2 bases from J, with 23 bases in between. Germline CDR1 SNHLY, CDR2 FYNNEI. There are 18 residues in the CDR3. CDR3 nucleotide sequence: TGTGCCAGCAGCACTCGTATGGACACGGGGGCTCCCTACAATGAGCAGTTCTTC. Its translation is CASSTRMDTGAPYNEQFF.

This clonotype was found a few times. The CDR3 nucleotides are TGTGCCAGCAGCTTAAGGGGCTCTGGGGCCAACGTCCTGACTTTC. Protein product: CASSLRGSGANVLTF. The gene calls are TRBV7-8 and TRBJ2-6; D perhaps matches TRBD1 (5 bases). V gave up 2 bases and J gave up 0 bases, with 5 bases separating them. This CDR3 is built from 15 residues. Per germline, CDR1 SGHVS and CDR2 FQNEAQ.

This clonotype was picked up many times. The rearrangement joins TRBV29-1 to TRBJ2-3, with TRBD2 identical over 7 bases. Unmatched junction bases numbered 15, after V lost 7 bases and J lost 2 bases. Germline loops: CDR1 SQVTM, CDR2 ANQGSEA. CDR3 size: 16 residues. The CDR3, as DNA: TGCAGCGGTGGGGGAATAGCGGGTCGACCCACAGATACGCAGTATTTT. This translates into CSGGGIAGRPTDTQYF.

The CDR3 loop is CASSQVSRGRRAFQETQYF. Written as DNA, the CDR3 is TGTGCCAGCAGCCAAGTCTCACGAGGACGCCGGGCCTTCCAAGAGACCCAGTACTTC. The genes are TRBV3-1 and TRBJ2-5; unclear D gene. V was cut by 1 base and J by 1 base, with 22 bases left in between. Germline CDR1 and CDR2: LGHDT and YNNKEL (reference sequence). The CDR3 totals 19 residues.